This is a list of T cell receptor beta chains from one sample in a study of graft-versus-host responses after intestinal transplantation. Here immunoSEQ multiplex PCR was the method, and the copy in TCRdb shows in-frame clones only, minus some. The data show around 100,000 clones, under 95% seen once. Antigens for these TCRs are unknown. This material consisted of unstimulated CD8+ T cells sorted from spleen or lymph node cells, taken before intestinal transplant. The receptor source for this set is a human donor who received an intestinal transplant. Each CDR3 is given with its conserved first and last residue. D genes are given only for firm matches. For some rows the clone size is stated as once, few or many, or as a class when expanded; others skip it.

v_call: TRBV6-1
cdr3_length: 20
j_call: TRBJ2-1
d_call: TRBD2
clone_size: -
cdr3_nt: TGTGCCAGCAGTGAAGCGAATCCCCTTGGCCTAGCGGGGGTACTCAATGAGCAGTTCTTC
cdr3_aa: CASSEANPLGLAGVLNEQFF

v_call: TRBV2
cdr3_length: 14
j_call: TRBJ2-1
d_call: -
clone_size: -
cdr3_nt: TGTGCCAGCAGTGACCTCCGCTCCTACAATGAGCAGTTCTTC
cdr3_aa: CASSDLRSYNEQFF

v_call: TRBV6-1
cdr3_length: 14
j_call: TRBJ1-4
d_call: TRBD1
clone_size: once
cdr3_nt: TGTGCCAGCAGTGCCGACAGGGACAAAGAAAAACTGTTTTTT
cdr3_aa: CASSADRDKEKLFF

v_call: TRBV4-1
cdr3_length: 12
j_call: TRBJ1-4
d_call: -
clone_size: -
cdr3_nt: TGCGCCAGCAGCCAAGTAGGGGGAAAACTGTTTTTT
cdr3_aa: CASSQVGGKLFF

v_call: TRBV10-3
cdr3_length: 11
j_call: TRBJ2-7
d_call: -
clone_size: -
cdr3_nt: TGTGCCATCAGTGAGTCCGACGAGCAGTACTTC
cdr3_aa: CAISESDEQYF

v_call: TRBV6-5
cdr3_length: 13
j_call: TRBJ1-1
d_call: -
clone_size: -
cdr3_nt: TGTGCCAGCGGAGGGGAGGGGGACACTGAAGCTTTCTTT
cdr3_aa: CASGGEGDTEAFF

v_call: TRBV25-1
cdr3_length: 13
j_call: TRBJ1-1
d_call: -
clone_size: once
cdr3_nt: TGTGCCAGCAGTGAATTCTTCGACTCTGAAGCTTTCTTT
cdr3_aa: CASSEFFDSEAFF

v_call: TRBV13
cdr3_length: 12
j_call: TRBJ2-7
d_call: -
clone_size: -
cdr3_nt: TGTGCCAGCAGCTTGGAGTTTGGGGGGCAGTACTTC
cdr3_aa: CASSLEFGGQYF

v_call: TRBV6-5
cdr3_length: 15
j_call: TRBJ1-6
d_call: TRBD1
clone_size: -
cdr3_nt: TGTGCCAGCAGAGATCCGGGACAGGGCGATTCACCCCTCCACTTT
cdr3_aa: CASRDPGQGDSPLHF

v_call: TRBV19
cdr3_length: 13
j_call: TRBJ1-2
d_call: -
clone_size: -
cdr3_nt: TGTGCCAGTAACCAGGACCGGACCTATGGCTACACCTTC
cdr3_aa: CASNQDRTYGYTF

v_call: TRBV10-3
cdr3_length: 16
j_call: TRBJ1-6
d_call: -
clone_size: -
cdr3_nt: TGTGCCATCAGTGAGTCTGGTAACGACAGCGGTTCACCCCTCCACTTT
cdr3_aa: CAISESGNDSGSPLHF

v_call: TRBV5-5
cdr3_length: 13
j_call: TRBJ1-1
d_call: -
clone_size: -
cdr3_nt: TGTGCCAGCACCCCCACCATGGCCACTGAAGCTTTCTTT
cdr3_aa: CASTPTMATEAFF

v_call: TRBV7-5
cdr3_length: 14
j_call: TRBJ1-6
d_call: -
clone_size: -
cdr3_nt: TGTGTCAGAAGCTTAGTTAAGTGGGGGATACCCCTCCACTTT
cdr3_aa: CVRSLVKWGIPLHF

v_call: TRBV11-2
cdr3_length: 16
j_call: TRBJ1-2
d_call: TRBD1
clone_size: -
cdr3_nt: TGTGCCAGCAGCAACATGGACCTACAGGGGAGCTATGGCTACACCTTC
cdr3_aa: CASSNMDLQGSYGYTF

v_call: TRBV5-1
cdr3_length: 15
j_call: TRBJ2-3
d_call: -
clone_size: -
cdr3_nt: TGCGCCAGCAGCTTGGGGGGGGCCAGCACAGATACGCAGTATTTT
cdr3_aa: CASSLGGASTDTQYF

v_call: TRBV5-1
cdr3_length: 15
j_call: TRBJ2-1
d_call: TRBD1
clone_size: -
cdr3_nt: TGCGCCAGCAGCCATTACGGGACAGAACCGAATGAGCAGTTCTTC
cdr3_aa: CASSHYGTEPNEQFF

v_call: TRBV29-1
cdr3_length: 14
j_call: TRBJ2-1
d_call: TRBD1
clone_size: -
cdr3_nt: TGCAGCGTTGAGGGGTGGGACAGGGGGAACGAGCAGTTCTTC
cdr3_aa: CSVEGWDRGNEQFF

v_call: TRBV6-5
cdr3_length: 14
j_call: TRBJ2-7
d_call: -
clone_size: -
cdr3_nt: TGTGCCACCGCCATAGCGGACACAGTGGACGAGCAGTACTTC
cdr3_aa: CATAIADTVDEQYF

v_call: TRBV4-1
cdr3_length: 16
j_call: TRBJ1-1
d_call: -
clone_size: -
cdr3_nt: TGCGCCAGCAGCCAAACTGTTAGACAGCCGAACACTGAAGCTTTCTTT
cdr3_aa: CASSQTVRQPNTEAFF

v_call: TRBV4-1
cdr3_length: 13
j_call: TRBJ2-7
d_call: -
clone_size: -
cdr3_nt: TGCGCCAGCAGTGATACGGGGGGCGACGAGCAGTACTTC
cdr3_aa: CASSDTGGDEQYF

v_call: TRBV5-6
cdr3_length: 13
j_call: TRBJ1-5
d_call: -
clone_size: once
cdr3_nt: TGTGCCAGCAGCTCGAGAATTAGCCAGCCCCAGCATTTT
cdr3_aa: CASSSRISQPQHF

v_call: TRBV6-1
cdr3_length: 15
j_call: TRBJ2-7
d_call: -
clone_size: -
cdr3_nt: TGTGCCAGCAGGGTAACAGGGCCGCCCCCCTACGAGCAGTACTTC
cdr3_aa: CASRVTGPPPYEQYF

v_call: TRBV6-6
cdr3_length: 11
j_call: TRBJ2-1
d_call: -
clone_size: -
cdr3_nt: TGTGCCAGCGGTCACGAGGTTGAGCAGTTCTTC
cdr3_aa: CASGHEVEQFF

v_call: TRBV11-2
cdr3_length: 16
j_call: TRBJ2-1
d_call: -
clone_size: -
cdr3_nt: TGTGCCAGCAGCTTAGCGTCGGCCATCTACTACAATGAGCAGTTCTTC
cdr3_aa: CASSLASAIYYNEQFF

v_call: TRBV4-2
cdr3_length: 14
j_call: TRBJ2-5
d_call: TRBD2
clone_size: -
cdr3_nt: TGTGCCAGCAGCCCTCTAGCGGGCGCAGAGACCCAGTACTTC
cdr3_aa: CASSPLAGAETQYF

v_call: TRBV7-8
cdr3_length: 16
j_call: TRBJ1-1
d_call: TRBD1
clone_size: -
cdr3_nt: TGTGCCAGCAGCTTCCCCAGACAGGGTGGTAACACTGAAGCTTTCTTT
cdr3_aa: CASSFPRQGGNTEAFF

v_call: TRBV11-2
cdr3_length: 13
j_call: TRBJ1-1
d_call: -
clone_size: -
cdr3_nt: TGTGCCAGCAGCTTAGCAGGGCCCACTGAAGCTTTCTTT
cdr3_aa: CASSLAGPTEAFF

v_call: TRBV11-2
cdr3_length: 14
j_call: TRBJ2-7
d_call: -
clone_size: -
cdr3_nt: TGTGCCAGCAGCTCCGGACGGGCCACCTACGAGCAGTACTTC
cdr3_aa: CASSSGRATYEQYF

v_call: TRBV4-1
cdr3_length: 13
j_call: TRBJ2-3
d_call: TRBD2
clone_size: once
cdr3_nt: TGCGCCGCCCAGGGACTAGCCTCAAATACGCAGTATTTT
cdr3_aa: CAAQGLASNTQYF

v_call: TRBV11-2
cdr3_length: 17
j_call: TRBJ2-7
d_call: TRBD1
clone_size: -
cdr3_nt: TGTGCCAGCAGCCTCAGACTCCGGACAGGGGACTCCTACGAGCAGTACTTC
cdr3_aa: CASSLRLRTGDSYEQYF

v_call: TRBV27
cdr3_length: 13
j_call: TRBJ1-1
d_call: TRBD1
clone_size: -
cdr3_nt: TGTGCCAGCAGTTACGGGGGGACAGGTGAAGCTTTCTTT
cdr3_aa: CASSYGGTGEAFF

v_call: TRBV7-8
cdr3_length: 18
j_call: TRBJ1-3
d_call: TRBD1
clone_size: -
cdr3_nt: TGTGCCAGCAGTTGGGATAGGGGACAGGCAGACTCTGGAAACACCATATATTTT
cdr3_aa: CASSWDRGQADSGNTIYF